These 9 T cell receptor beta chains originate from one sample sequenced in a study of vaccination effects on CD4 cells after COVID-19 (dated by TCRdb to about 2022). The ViraFEST assay stimulated PBMC with viral peptide pools and then used TCR sequencing to identify antigen-specific CD4+ T cell clonotypes by expansion. After about 9 days of culture, CD4+ T cells were isolated with the EasySep CD4+ T cell isolation kit. Negative nucleocapsid antibody results before and after vaccination confirmed that the healthy vaccine recipients had no prior SARS-CoV-2 infection. Their specific antigens are unknown. Library preparation used the immunoSEQ multiplex PCR assay. TCRdb's version of the immuneACCESS table is confined to in-frame rearrangements and falls short of the full clone set. An unresolved V gene accounts for under half of the shortfall where checked; the remainder is of unknown origin. Within this sample are about 73,000 clones, with around 79% of them counted one time only. About 10% of the sample belongs to the ten largest clones.

Material: CD4+ T cells from PBMCs cultured with SARS-CoV-2 spike peptides, obtained before COVID-19 vaccination. Reading the label with the study, this specimen's cell subset or site is: SARS-CoV-2 spike overlapping peptide pool stimulation. Receptors were obtained from a human donor who received a COVID-19 vaccine.

V gene TRBV29-1 combines with J gene TRBJ2-5; TRBD1 matches at 7 bases. V gave up 4 bases and J gave up 5 bases; unmatched junction bases: 7. In germline, CDR1 is SQVTM, CDR2 ANQGSEA. This CDR3 contains 13 residues. CDR3 nucleotides: TGCAGCGTTGTCGAGGGGGCGCGGGAGACCCAGTACTTC. Its translation is CSVVEGARETQYF.

This chain joins TRBV5-1 and TRBJ1-1, with 11 bases matching TRBD1. The CDR3 extends over 14 amino acids. V lost 4 bases, J lost 11 bases, and 10 bases stayed unmatched. Germline CDR1 SGHRS, CDR2 YFSETQ. The CDR3 region has the DNA TGCGCCAGCAGCAAAATTCCGGGACAGGGGGACGCTTTCTTT. It is translated as CASSKIPGQGDAFF.

J is TRBJ2-2 and V is TRBV5-1; TRBD2 aligns across 8 bases. CDR1 is SGHRS, CDR2 YFSETQ, per germline. This CDR3 has 16 residues. Trimming cost V 4 bases and J 0 bases; bases outside gene matches: 5. CDR3 sequence: CASSTTSGTNTGELFF. DNA of the CDR3: TGCGCCAGCAGCACCACTAGCGGTACGAACACCGGGGAGCTGTTTTTT. The whole variable domain, remainder taken from reference TRBV5-1 and TRBJ2-2, is KAGVTQTPRYLIKTRGQQVTLSCSPISGHRSVSWYQQTPGQGLQFLFEYFSETQRNKGNFPGRFSGRQFSNSRSEMNVSTLELGDSALYLCASSTTSGTNTGELFFGEGSRLTVL.

V is TRBV7-6 and J is TRBJ2-2, with 10 bases aligning to TRBD1. With V trimmed by 5 bases and J by 7 bases, 10 bases remained unmatched. The CDR3 spans 16 residues. The germline gives CDR1 SGHVS, CDR2 FNYEAQ. CDR3 bases: TGTGCCAGCAGCGCTCTCGGGACAGGGGCGGGCGGGGAGCTGTTTTTT. It specifies CASSALGTGAGGELFF.

The chain joins TRBV7-2 to TRBJ1-2; D unresolved. Deletions cut 5 bases from V and 7 bases from J, with 14 bases between. The CDR3 runs 13 residues. Germline V gene data show CDR1 as SGHTA and CDR2 as FQGNSA. The CDR3 DNA reads TGTGCCAGCAGCCCACTACCGCTCGCTGGCTACACCTTC. Residues: CASSPLPLAGYTF.

This clone came up once. The V gene is TRBV28, the J gene TRBJ1-2, with D maybe TRBD1 (6 bases). This CDR3 contains 14 residues. Germline values: CDR1 MDHEN, CDR2 SYDVKM. The V end was cut by 2 bases, the J end by 7 bases, with 14 bases between. The CDR3 sequence is CASSLSRGFGGYTF. The CDR3 coding sequence is TGTGCCAGCAGTTTAAGCAGGGGTTTTGGTGGCTACACCTTC.

This clone was detected once. The CDR3 DNA reads as TGTGCCAGCAGCTTAGATCTGCGGGGGGGCATCCATGAGCAGTTCTTC. It translates to CASSLDLRGGIHEQFF. This sequence joins TRBV11-2 and TRBJ2-1; 9 bases are shared with TRBD2. V shed 0 bases and J 8 bases; nucleotides not matched to a gene: 8. CDR3 length: 16 residues. CDR1 SGHAT and CDR2 FQNNGV come from the germline V gene.

The chain recombines TRBV19 with TRBJ1-6; weak D call: TRBD1 (5 bases). The germline V gene has CDR1 LNHDA and CDR2 SQIVND (reference sequence). Deletions cut 6 bases from V and 5 bases from J, with 14 bases between. This CDR3 comprises 15 residues. DNA of the CDR3: TGTGCCAGTAGCCCCAGCGCCAGGGATAATTCACCCCTCCACTTT. Its translation is CASSPSARDNSPLHF.

This clone appeared once. The CDR3 DNA sequence: TGTGCCAGCAGCTTATATGGGGGACCAAACACCGGGGAGCTGTTTTTT. It translates to CASSLYGGPNTGELFF. The chain links TRBV7-9 to TRBJ2-2; either TRBD1 or TRBD2 may supply D (5 bases each). Germline lookup yields CDR1 SEHNR and CDR2 FQNEAQ (reference sequence). The CDR3 is 16 residues long. Trimming pared 2 bases from V and 2 bases from J, leaving 12 bases between.